This T cell receptor beta chain came from a study of cytotoxic CD8 clonotypes in ibrutinib-treated CLL (dated by TCRdb to the early 2020s). About the investigation overall: The cohort was composed of around twelve relapsed/refractory and fewer than 16 treatment-naive patients; IGHV unmutated status was identified in 17 patients. Responses were partial in some 24 patients and complete in 2; after median about 68 months follow-up, roughly 15 stayed in remission and about twelve progressed. Response samples were obtained after a median of roughly eleven months of treatment, with a range of roughly 6 to 40 months. On average, each sample had approximately 260,000 productive templates and more than 75,000 productive rearrangements. Longitudinal samples were obtainable from about 30% of the roughly 90 participants in the trial. Cryopreserved peripheral blood mononuclear cells were collected before treatment, at response, and at either disease progression or sustained remission. Every sample from remission and from progressive disease was obtained while the patients were still on ibrutinib.

Study-level results and caveats: An increase in clonality was observed at ibrutinib response, with clonality remaining stable during sustained remission and falling back toward baseline at progression. Public clonotypes were found to be uncommon and were observed to contract or remain stable during treatment; the increase in clonality was shown to reflect expansion of private clonotypes at ibrutinib response. Baseline clonality exceeded that of age-matched healthy donors and correlated strongly with circulating CD8+ T-cell counts. Sampling times were not matched between sustained-remission and progressing patients, and lymph node repertoires were not studied.

Turning to this clone: It lacks a known antigen. Per-base qualities were not stored, and no clone one base away is much larger.

Approximately 2 micrograms of genomic DNA were extracted from cryopreserved PBMCs for TCR beta library preparation. Longitudinal blood samples from CLL patients on ibrutinib monotherapy underwent high-throughput TCR beta sequencing. The patients took part in an open-label, single-center phase 2 trial of ibrutinib monotherapy. The goal of deep resolution MiSeq sequencing was a depth between 1 in 1 million and 1 in 200,000 T cells, and coverage averaged 10x per clonotype. TCR beta libraries were generated with the immunoSEQ hsTCRB Kit. The published analysis was carried out like this. ImmunoSEQ Data Assistant and ImmunoSEQ Analyzer were used for data analysis, and V, D and J genes were assigned according to IMGT definitions. Clonality, with values ranging from 0 to 1, was calculated as one minus the normalized Shannon entropy of productive rearrangement frequencies. Public clonotype analysis was restricted to overrepresented clonotypes comprising at least 0.05% of each patient's repertoire. Some twelve age-matched healthy donor repertoires from immuneACCESS were used as controls for clonality. In TCRdb, the immuneACCESS table is reduced to in-frame sequences with V and J assigned. These tables do not hold every clone; where another copy was compared, an unresolved V gene accounts for under half, and the others remain unexplained. V and J calls and clone size come straight from that table; D and trimming were deduced from the DNA. This sample has about 140,000 clones in its table, and 65% to 85% of those were observed once. The ten largest clones capture 6.5% to 8% of the sample.

The CDR3 measures 16 amino acids from cysteine to phenylalanine. The sequence is cut down to CDR3 DNA, 48 bases in frame from base 1. V has 7 bases trimmed and J has 2 bases trimmed; junction bases matching no gene number 6. Based on the germline V gene, the CDR1 and CDR2 sequences are SGHTA and FQGNSA. Rearrangement joined TRBV7-2 to TRBJ2-2; TRBD2 lines up with 11 middle nucleotides. The receptor's source is a human donor with chronic lymphocytic leukemia. This specimen was PBMCs, taken after 36 months of ibrutinib treatment. The CDR3 is CASNRLAGINTGELFF. The DNA sequence is TGTGCCAGCAACCGACTAGCGGGGATAAACACCGGGGAGCTGTTTTTT.